The 30 T cell receptor beta chains below come from one sample, sequenced in a study of radiotherapy plus CTLA-4 blockade in lung cancer. Only in-frame clones appear in the TCRdb table, and some are missing; sequencing was by immunoSEQ multiplex PCR. The repertoire holds approximately 94,000 clones, around 83% seen once, with about 25% in the top ten. Sequencing used peripheral blood, obtained from a patient treated with radiotherapy plus ipilimumab. All receptors come from a human donor with non-small cell lung cancer that progressed on radiotherapy plus ipilimumab.

V gene TRBV5-1 combines with J gene TRBJ1-3; no firm D call. The CDR3 is made up of 13 amino acids. Germline CDR1 is SGHRS and CDR2 is YFSETQ. With 0 bases removed from V and 4 bases from J, the gap between germline ends came to 5 bases. The CDR3 region is CASSLDRGNTIYF. The CDR3 bases are TGCGCCAGCAGCTTGGACAGAGGAAACACCATATATTTT.

This sequence joins TRBV5-1 and TRBJ2-2; 10 bases are a match to TRBD1. The V gene's germline CDR1 is SGHRS and CDR2 YFSETQ. Trimming took 3 bases from V and 7 from J; bases not matched to a gene: 3. The CDR3 spans 14 residues. In DNA form, the CDR3 reads TGCGCCAGCAGCTCGACAGGGGGCTACGGGGAGCTGTTTTTT. Protein product: CASSSTGGYGELFF.

In this sample, this clone turned up a few times. V usage is TRBV4-1 and J usage is TRBJ1-2; possible D gene TRBD1, 5 bases. V lost 1 base to trimming and J lost 6 bases, with 9 bases between them. CDR3 length equals 13 residues. Germline V gene lookup returns CDR1 MGHRA and CDR2 YSYEKL. The CDR3 DNA reads TGCGCCAGCAGCCAAGGTGGCAGGGATGGCTACACCTTC. Its protein is CASSQGGRDGYTF.

This clone occurred once. The chain joins TRBV5-1 to TRBJ1-5, with D uncertain. Germline loops: CDR1 SGHRS, CDR2 YFSETQ. V was pared by 0 bases and J by 0 bases, with 7 bases between. The CDR3 totals 15 residues. CDR3 protein: CASSLEADSNQPQHF. CDR3 nucleotide sequence: TGCGCCAGCAGCTTGGAGGCAGATAGCAATCAGCCCCAGCATTTT.

V is TRBV5-4 and J is TRBJ2-7, with D unresolved. Trimming took 0 bases from V and 0 from J, leaving 10 bases between them. The CDR3 extends over 15 amino acids. CDR1 and CDR2 from the germline V gene are SGHNT and YYREEE (reference sequence). The CDR3 loop is CASSLDPGPSYEQYF. The CDR3 bases are TGTGCCAGCAGCTTGGACCCGGGCCCCTCCTACGAGCAGTACTTC.

This chain connects TRBV7-9 to TRBJ2-3, with D uncertain. CDR3 length: 14 residues. The germline CDR1 and CDR2 sequences are SEHNR and FQNEAQ (reference sequence). The V and J ends lost 6 bases and 2 bases respectively, with 12 bases between them. The CDR3 reads CASSSGQITDTQYF. CDR3 DNA: TGTGCCAGCAGTTCCGGCCAGATCACAGATACGCAGTATTTT.

This chain uses TRBV10-1 with TRBJ2-7, with D tentatively TRBD1 or TRBD2 (5 bases each). The V gene's germline CDR1 is WNHNN and CDR2 SYGVQD (reference sequence). V was pared by 6 bases and J by 2 bases, with 11 bases between. The CDR3 covers 13 residues. CDR3 bases: TGCGCCAGCAGCAGGGACGGAACCTACGAGCAGTACTTC. Protein: CASSRDGTYEQYF.

To note about this clone: Different DNA sequences within this sample yield the same CDR3. The V call is TRBV11-2, the J call TRBJ2-7; D not resolved. V was cut by 5 bases and J by 1 base, with 3 bases left in between. Germline V gives CDR1 SGHAT, CDR2 FQNNGV. The CDR3 runs to 11 residues. In DNA, the CDR3 is TGTGCCAGCAGCCCTTCCTACGAGCAGTACTTC. Protein sequence: CASSPSYEQYF.

The V gene is TRBV29-1, the J gene TRBJ2-1, with TRBD2 as a possible D gene (6 bases). Germline CDR1 reads SQVTM; CDR2 reads ANQGSEA. With 4 bases removed from V and 1 base from J, the gap between germline ends came to 8 bases. The CDR3 runs 13 residues. DNA for the CDR3: TGCAGCGTTGCGGGGAGGTCCTACAATGAGCAGTTCTTC. Translated, it gives CSVAGRSYNEQFF.

The DNA of the CDR3 is TGTGCCTGGAGGACAGGGACCCTCGGGCAGTACTTC. This encodes CAWRTGTLGQYF. The chain is built from TRBV30 and TRBJ2-7; 7 bases map to TRBD1. This CDR3 has 12 residues. From germline, CDR1 is GTSNPN and CDR2 SVGIG (reference sequence). The junction had 8 bases not matched to a gene; V was cut back by 3 bases and J by 9 bases.

The chain couples TRBV7-9 to TRBJ1-2; the D is unclear. This CDR3 contains 12 residues. Per germline, CDR1 SEHNR and CDR2 FQNEAQ (reference sequence). Trimming cost V 5 bases and J 4 bases, with 8 bases left between them. The CDR3 DNA follows: TGTGCCAGCAGCCGACGGCCCTATGGCTACACCTTC. Protein product: CASSRRPYGYTF.

This clone was observed a single time. The gene calls are TRBV18 and TRBJ2-3; 7 nucleotides align to TRBD1. Trimming took 2 bases from V and 1 from J; bases not matched to a gene: 3. The CDR3 contains 15 residues. CDR1 is KGHSH and CDR2 is LQKENI in the germline V gene. CDR3 bases: TGTGCCAGCTCACCATGGACAGGAGGCACAGATACGCAGTATTTT. This translates into CASSPWTGGTDTQYF. Using reference TRBV18 and TRBJ2-3 for the parts outside the CDR3, the full variable domain is NAGVMQNPRHLVRRRGQEARLRCSPMKGHSHVYWYRQLPEEGLKFMVYLQKENIIDESGMPKERFSAEFPKEGPSILRIQQVVRGDSAAYFCASSPWTGGTDTQYFGPGTRLTVL.

This CDR3 is CASSHLATGTGPGEQYF. In DNA, the CDR3 is TGTGCCAGCAGTCATCTTGCTACCGGGACCGGCCCCGGCGAGCAGTACTTC. The chain has TRBV28 and TRBJ2-7; D is perhaps TRBD1 or TRBD2 (5 bases each). The CDR3 is 17 residues long. CDR1 and CDR2 from the germline V gene are MDHEN and SYDVKM. V dropped 5 bases and J dropped 6 bases, with 26 bases sitting between them.

The J gene is TRBJ2-5, the V gene TRBV5-1, with D perhaps assigned TRBD1 or TRBD2 (6 bases each). V shed 6 bases and J shed 4 bases, with 13 bases lying between them. The CDR3 consists of 13 residues. The V gene's germline CDR1 is SGHRS and CDR2 YFSETQ. The CDR3 DNA reads as TGCGCCAGCATGGGGGGCCGTGCAGAGACCCAGTACTTC. Its translation: CASMGGRAETQYF.

This clone appeared once. The chain has TRBV5-1 and TRBJ1-2; 8 bases agree with TRBD1. Germline V CDR1 and CDR2: SGHRS, YFSETQ. The CDR3 sequence is 13 residues long. With 2 bases clipped from V and 5 bases from J, the junction kept 2 bases outside the gene matches. CDR3 nucleotide sequence: TGCGCCAGCAGCTTAAACAGGGGGTATGGCTACACCTTC. This sequence encodes CASSLNRGYGYTF.

The genes are TRBV2 and TRBJ2-1; D is ambiguous. Trimming took 5 bases from V and 7 from J, leaving 12 bases between them. CDR1 and CDR2 from the germline V gene are SNHLY and FYNNEI. The CDR3 is 13 amino acids. CDR3 loop: CASSKIGVNEQFF. CDR3 nucleotide sequence: TGTGCCAGCAGTAAAATTGGGGTTAATGAGCAGTTCTTC.

J is TRBJ2-7 and V is TRBV11-2, with TRBD2 identical over 7 bases. Trimming at V came to 5 bases and at J to 4 bases, leaving 5 bases not matched to a gene. The CDR3 is made up of 13 amino acids. CDR1 SGHAT and CDR2 FQNNGV come from the germline V gene. CDR3 sequence reads: CASSPGREYEQYV. The CDR3 DNA reads as TGTGCCAGCAGCCCCGGGCGGGAGTACGAGCAGTACGTC.

The table lists this clone with a few counts. This chain's CDR3 is CASSRGSSGDTQYF. In nucleotides, the CDR3 is TGTGCCAGCAGCCGCGGGAGTTCCGGAGATACGCAGTATTTT. The gene calls are TRBV13 and TRBJ2-3; 7 bases are a match to TRBD2. The CDR3 is 14 amino acids. V was clipped by 5 bases and J by 5 bases; unmatched bases: 7. Germline V gene data show CDR1 as PRHDT and CDR2 as FYEKMQ (reference sequence).

The chain couples TRBV28 to TRBJ1-1; 8 bases are a match to TRBD1. CDR1 is MDHEN and CDR2 is SYDVKM in the germline V gene. There are 12 residues in the CDR3. V was clipped by 6 bases and J by 8 bases; unmatched bases: 5. The CDR3 loop is CASSEDRAEAFF. For the CDR3, the DNA is TGTGCCAGCAGCGAGGACAGGGCCGAAGCTTTCTTT.

The chain employs TRBV6-1 and TRBJ2-1; 8 bases agree with TRBD2. The CDR3 length is 14 residues. V gave up 7 bases and J gave up 2 bases; unmatched junction bases: 4. In germline, CDR1 is MNHNS, CDR2 SASEGT. CDR3 DNA sequence: TGTGCCAGCAAAACGGGAGGGACCTACAATGAGCAGTTCTTC. Translated: CASKTGGTYNEQFF.

V gene TRBV11-2 combines with J gene TRBJ2-7, with 9 nucleotides matching TRBD2. The CDR3 runs to 14 residues. V lost 1 base to trimming and J lost 4 bases; unmatched junction nucleotides: 2. Germline-derived CDR1 and CDR2 are SGHAT and FQNNGV. The CDR3 region is CASSLAGLAYEQYF. In DNA, the CDR3 is TGTGCCAGCAGCTTAGCGGGACTAGCTTACGAGCAGTACTTC.

This rearrangement joins TRBV5-6 to TRBJ1-2, with D perhaps matching TRBD1 (6 bases). V was trimmed by 5 bases and J by 1 base, leaving 24 bases between them. The CDR3 runs to 18 residues. The germline gives CDR1 SGHDT, CDR2 YYEEEE. The CDR3 sequence is CASSLEGMTGTFNYGYTF. In nucleotides, the CDR3 is TGTGCCAGCAGTCTGGAGGGTATGACAGGCACTTTTAACTATGGCTACACCTTC.

The rearrangement joins TRBV9 to TRBJ2-3; D is undetermined. Trimming removed 2 bases from V and 2 bases from J, with 15 bases in between. The length of the CDR3 is 16 residues. Germline loops: CDR1 SGDLS, CDR2 YYNGEE. The CDR3 here is CASSVAPRPATDTQYF. The CDR3 DNA reads TGTGCCAGCAGCGTTGCCCCTCGCCCCGCCACAGATACGCAGTATTTT.

J is TRBJ2-1 and V is TRBV28, with TRBD2 identical over 9 bases. After removal of 2 bases from V and 4 bases from J, the junction contained 6 bases not matched to a gene. The CDR3 sequence is 16 residues long. The germline CDR1 and CDR2 sequences are MDHEN and SYDVKM. CDR3 loop: CASSLIAGDRYNEQFF. For the CDR3, the DNA is TGTGCCAGCAGTTTAATAGCGGGAGATAGGTACAATGAGCAGTTCTTC.

The chain employs TRBV5-1 and TRBJ2-3; D gene unclear. CDR1 SGHRS and CDR2 YFSETQ come from the germline V gene. This CDR3 comprises 14 residues. The V gene lost 0 bases and the J gene lost 1 base, with 6 bases spanning the gap. The CDR3 region is CASSLGQRTDTQYF. The CDR3 DNA sequence: TGCGCCAGCAGCTTGGGTCAACGCACAGATACGCAGTATTTT.

The chain uses TRBV5-1 and TRBJ2-7; D uncertain. V shed 1 base and J shed 6 bases, with 11 bases lying between them. Germline V lookup: CDR1 SGHRS, CDR2 YFSETQ. The CDR3 loop spans 13 amino acids. The CDR3 sequence: CASSLKVCCEQYV. DNA of the CDR3: TGCGCCAGCAGCTTGAAGGTTTGTTGCGAGCAGTACGTC.

The V gene is TRBV6-1, the J gene TRBJ2-2; the match to TRBD1 covers 8 bases. J was trimmed by 7 bases and V by 6 bases; bases with no gene match: 4. CDR1 is MNHNS, CDR2 SASEGT, per germline. The CDR3 has 13 amino acids. CDR3 DNA sequence: TGTGCCAGCAGCCTAACAGGGGGCGGGGAGCTGTTTTTT. It specifies CASSLTGGGELFF.

The chain couples TRBV27 to TRBJ2-1, with D maybe TRBD1 (6 bases). This CDR3 spans 20 amino acids. V gave up 6 bases and J gave up 1 base, with 28 bases separating them. Germline CDR1 reads MNHEY; CDR2 reads SMNVEV (reference sequence). The CDR3, as DNA: TGTGCCAGCAGAGATACCCGGACAGCCTCCGTCCTGGGGTCCTACAATGAGCAGTTCTTC. Translating gives CASRDTRTASVLGSYNEQFF.

The V and J genes are TRBV11-2 and TRBJ2-5; D call uncertain. CDR3 size: 12 residues. Deletions cut 3 bases from V and 3 bases from J, with 5 bases between. Per germline, CDR1 SGHAT and CDR2 FQNNGV. CDR3 bases: TGTGCCAGCAGCTTTTCCGAAGAGACCCAGTACTTC. Amino acid sequence: CASSFSEETQYF. Full variable domain (rest looked up from reference TRBV11-2 and TRBJ2-5): EAGVAQSPRYKIIEKRQSVAFWCNPISGHATLYWYQQILGQGPKLLIQFQNNGVVDDSQLPKDRFSAERLKGVDSTLKIQPAKLEDSAVYLCASSFSEETQYFGPGTRLLVL.

The J gene is TRBJ2-7, the V gene TRBV2; the match to TRBD1 covers 9 bases. Germline V gene data show CDR1 as SNHLY and CDR2 as FYNNEI. This CDR3 has 13 residues. Trimming at V came to 10 bases and at J to 0 bases, leaving 4 bases not matched to a gene. The chain's CDR3 is CAKGQGSSYEQYV. In nucleotides, the CDR3 is TGTGCCAAAGGACAGGGGAGCTCCTACGAGCAGTACGTC.